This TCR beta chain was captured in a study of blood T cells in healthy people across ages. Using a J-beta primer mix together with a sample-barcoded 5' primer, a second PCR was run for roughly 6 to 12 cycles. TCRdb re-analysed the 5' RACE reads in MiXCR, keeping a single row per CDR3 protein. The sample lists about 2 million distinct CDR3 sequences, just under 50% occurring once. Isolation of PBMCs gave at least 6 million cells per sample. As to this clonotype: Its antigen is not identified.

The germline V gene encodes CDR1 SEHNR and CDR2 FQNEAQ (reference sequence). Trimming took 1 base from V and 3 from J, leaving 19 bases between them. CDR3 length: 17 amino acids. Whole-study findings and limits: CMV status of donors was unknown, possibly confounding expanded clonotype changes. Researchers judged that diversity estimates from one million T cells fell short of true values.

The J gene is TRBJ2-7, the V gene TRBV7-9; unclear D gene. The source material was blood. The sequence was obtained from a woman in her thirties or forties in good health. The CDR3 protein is CASSLVGRAQIGYEQYF. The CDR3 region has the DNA TGTGCCAGCAGCTTAGTGGGCCGAGCACAGATAGGCTACGAGCAGTACTTC.